This T cell receptor (beta chain) was documented in a study of CD8 T cells in Susac syndrome. With random hexamers, 0.5 to 1 ug RNA was reverse transcribed. It was immunoSEQ multiplex PCR that amplified TCR beta CDR3 across 54 Vbeta and 13 Jbeta. TCRdb itself ran the immunoSEQ multiplex PCR reads through MiXCR, one entry per CDR3 protein. The sample carries more than 100,000 distinct CDR3 sequences, around 96% recorded once. Trimming pared 7 bases from V and 1 base from J, leaving 22 bases between. From germline, CDR1 is LGHNT and CDR2 FRNRAP. There are 17 residues in the CDR3. This sequence was found in a human donor in good health. The chain combines TRBV12-5 with TRBJ1-2; D call uncertain. The sequencing sample was made of CD4+ T cells from PBMCs. The CDR3 DNA reads TGTGCTAGTGCCTCCATAGCGTGGCAAGTCTTTAACTATGGCTACACCTTC. The encoded protein is CASASIAWQVFNYGYTF. The full variable domain, rest sourced from reference TRBV12-5 and TRBJ1-2, is DARVTQTPRHKVTEMGQEVTMRCQPILGHNTVFWYRQTMMQGLELLAYFRNRAPLDDSGMPKDRFSAEMPDATLATLKIQPSEPRDSAVYFCASASIAWQVFNYGYTFGSGTRLTVV.